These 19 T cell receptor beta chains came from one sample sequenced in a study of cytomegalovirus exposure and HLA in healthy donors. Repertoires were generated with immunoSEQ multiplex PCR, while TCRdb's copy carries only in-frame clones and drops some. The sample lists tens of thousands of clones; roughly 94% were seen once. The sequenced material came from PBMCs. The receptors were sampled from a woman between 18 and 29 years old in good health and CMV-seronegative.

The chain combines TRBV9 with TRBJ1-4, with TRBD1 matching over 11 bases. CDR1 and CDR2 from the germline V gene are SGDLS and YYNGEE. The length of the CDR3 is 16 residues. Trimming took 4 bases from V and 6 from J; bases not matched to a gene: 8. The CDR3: CASSLRPGQGDEKLFF. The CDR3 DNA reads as TGTGCCAGCAGCTTACGACCGGGACAGGGGGATGAAAAACTGTTTTTT.

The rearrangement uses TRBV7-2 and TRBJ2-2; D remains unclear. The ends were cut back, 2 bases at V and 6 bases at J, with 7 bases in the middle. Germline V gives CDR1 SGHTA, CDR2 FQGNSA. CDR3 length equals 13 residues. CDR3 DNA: TGTGCCAGCAGCTTATCGTATTCCGGGGAGCTGTTTTTT. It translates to CASSLSYSGELFF.

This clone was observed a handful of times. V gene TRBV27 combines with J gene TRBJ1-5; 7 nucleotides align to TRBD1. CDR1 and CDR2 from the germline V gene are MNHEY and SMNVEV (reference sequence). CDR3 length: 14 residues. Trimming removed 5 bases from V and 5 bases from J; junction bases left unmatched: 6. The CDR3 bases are TGTGCCAGCAGTCCCCGACAGGGAGATCAGCCCCAGCATTTT. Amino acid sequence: CASSPRQGDQPQHF.

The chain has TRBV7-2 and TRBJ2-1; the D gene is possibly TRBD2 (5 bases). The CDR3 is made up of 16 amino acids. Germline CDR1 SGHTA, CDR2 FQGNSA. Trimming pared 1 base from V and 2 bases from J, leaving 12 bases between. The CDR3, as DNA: TGTGCCAGCAGCTTAGGTCGCGCGAGGGCCTACAATGAGCAGTTCTTC. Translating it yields CASSLGRARAYNEQFF.

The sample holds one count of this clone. The CDR3 nucleotides read TGTGCCAGCAGCTCGGGGCGGGGCAGGGTTGCAACTAATGAAAAACTGTTTTTT. Translated, it gives CASSSGRGRVATNEKLFF. This chain uses TRBV5-5 with TRBJ1-4; D perhaps matches TRBD1 (5 bases). CDR1 is SGHKS and CDR2 is YYEKEE in the germline V gene (reference sequence). The V end was cut by 3 bases, the J end by 0 bases, with 18 bases between. This CDR3 has 18 amino acids.

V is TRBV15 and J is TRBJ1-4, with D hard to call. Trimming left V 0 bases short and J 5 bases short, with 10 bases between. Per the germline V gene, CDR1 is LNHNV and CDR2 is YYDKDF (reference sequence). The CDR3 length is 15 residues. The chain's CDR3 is CATSRDQVPNEKLFF. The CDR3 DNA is TGTGCCACCAGCAGAGACCAGGTCCCCAATGAAAAACTGTTTTTT.

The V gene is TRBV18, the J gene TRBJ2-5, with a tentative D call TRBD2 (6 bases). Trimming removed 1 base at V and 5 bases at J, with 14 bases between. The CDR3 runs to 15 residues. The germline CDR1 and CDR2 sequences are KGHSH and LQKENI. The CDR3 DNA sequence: TGTGCCAGCTCACCACTTCCCGGGGGAACGGAGACCCAGTACTTC. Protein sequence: CASSPLPGGTETQYF.

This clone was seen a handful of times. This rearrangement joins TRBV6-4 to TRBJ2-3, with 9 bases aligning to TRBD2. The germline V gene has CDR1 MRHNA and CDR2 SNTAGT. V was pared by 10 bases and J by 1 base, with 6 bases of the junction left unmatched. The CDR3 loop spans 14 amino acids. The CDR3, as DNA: TGTGCCACCTCCTCTAGCGGGGGCACAGATACGCAGTATTTT. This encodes CATSSSGGTDTQYF.

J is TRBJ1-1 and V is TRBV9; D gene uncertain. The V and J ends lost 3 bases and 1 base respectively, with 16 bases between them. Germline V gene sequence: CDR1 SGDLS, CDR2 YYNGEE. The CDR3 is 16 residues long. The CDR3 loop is CASSGVDNGQNTEAFF. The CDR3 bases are TGTGCCAGCAGCGGGGTCGACAATGGCCAGAACACTGAAGCTTTCTTT.

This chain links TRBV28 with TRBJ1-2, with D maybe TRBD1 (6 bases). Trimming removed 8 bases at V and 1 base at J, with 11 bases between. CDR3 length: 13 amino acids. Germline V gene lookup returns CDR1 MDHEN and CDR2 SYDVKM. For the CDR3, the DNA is TGTGCCAGCCTCGGACAGATTAACTATGGCTACACCTTC. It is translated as CASLGQINYGYTF.

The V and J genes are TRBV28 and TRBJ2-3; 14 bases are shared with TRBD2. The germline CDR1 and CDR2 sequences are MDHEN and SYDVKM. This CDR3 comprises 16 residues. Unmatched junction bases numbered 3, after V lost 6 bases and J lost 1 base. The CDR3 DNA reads TGTGCCAGCAGACCGGGACTAGCGGGGGGCACAGATACGCAGTATTTT. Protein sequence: CASRPGLAGGTDTQYF.

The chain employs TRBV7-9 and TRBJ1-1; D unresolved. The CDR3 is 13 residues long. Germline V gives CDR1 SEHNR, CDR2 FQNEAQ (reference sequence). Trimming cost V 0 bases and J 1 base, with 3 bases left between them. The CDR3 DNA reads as TGTGCCAGCAGCTTAGCTAGGAACACTGAAGCTTTCTTT. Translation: CASSLARNTEAFF.

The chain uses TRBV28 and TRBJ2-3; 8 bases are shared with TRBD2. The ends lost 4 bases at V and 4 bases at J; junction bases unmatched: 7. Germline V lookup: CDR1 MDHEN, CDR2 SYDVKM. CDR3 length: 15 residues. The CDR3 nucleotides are TGTGCCAGCAGTTACGGGGGGGCTATAGCAGATACGCAGTATTTT. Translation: CASSYGGAIADTQYF.

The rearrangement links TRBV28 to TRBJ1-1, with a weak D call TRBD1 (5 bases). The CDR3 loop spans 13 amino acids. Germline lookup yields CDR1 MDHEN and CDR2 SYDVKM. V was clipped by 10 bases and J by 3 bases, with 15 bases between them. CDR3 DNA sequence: TGTGCCATAAAGACAGTCGTCGACACTGAAGCTTTCTTT. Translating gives CAIKTVVDTEAFF.

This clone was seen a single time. Here the CDR3 DNA reads TGTGCCAGCAGTGCGGTACCGTCATCTGGAAACACCATATATTTT. This codes for CASSAVPSSGNTIYF. V and J are TRBV6-1 and TRBJ1-3; D gene ambiguous. The CDR3 is made up of 15 amino acids. The germline V gene has CDR1 MNHNS and CDR2 SASEGT. V was trimmed by 4 bases and J by 1 base, leaving 11 bases between them.

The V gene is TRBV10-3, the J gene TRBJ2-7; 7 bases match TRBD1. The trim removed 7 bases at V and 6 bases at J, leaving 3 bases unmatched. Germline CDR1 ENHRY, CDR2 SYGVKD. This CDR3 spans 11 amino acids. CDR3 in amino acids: CAIKGAFEQYF. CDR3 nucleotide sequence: TGTGCCATCAAGGGGGCTTTCGAGCAGTACTTC.

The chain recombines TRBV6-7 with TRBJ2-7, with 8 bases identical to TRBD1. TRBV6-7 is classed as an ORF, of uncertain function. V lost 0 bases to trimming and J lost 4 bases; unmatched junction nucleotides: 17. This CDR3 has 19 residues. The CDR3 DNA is TGTGCCAGCAGTTACTCGACTACAACCACTCGGACAGGGACTTACGAGCAGTACTTC. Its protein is CASSYSTTTTRTGTYEQYF.

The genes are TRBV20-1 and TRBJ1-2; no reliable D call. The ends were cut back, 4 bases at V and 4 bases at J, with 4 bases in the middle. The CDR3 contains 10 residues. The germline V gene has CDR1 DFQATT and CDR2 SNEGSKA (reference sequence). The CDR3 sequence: CSATRYGYTF. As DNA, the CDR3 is TGCAGTGCTACTCGCTATGGCTACACCTTC.

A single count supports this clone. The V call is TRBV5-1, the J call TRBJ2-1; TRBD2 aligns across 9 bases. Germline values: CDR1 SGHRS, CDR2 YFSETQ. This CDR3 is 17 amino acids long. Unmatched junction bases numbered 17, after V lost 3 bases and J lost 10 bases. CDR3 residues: CASSSEWALAGLLEQFF. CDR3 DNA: TGCGCCAGCAGCTCAGAGTGGGCTCTAGCGGGGCTCCTCGAGCAGTTCTTC.